Listed below are T cell receptor beta chains from one sample, sequenced in a study of blood T cell repertoires in COVID-19. TCRdb's copy holds only in-frame clones and misses some; the assay was immunoSEQ multiplex PCR. The sample contains 200,000 or so clones, around 80% of which appear only once. Sequencing used peripheral blood. The receptors derive from a human donor in a cohort sampled during active COVID-19. Both conserved end residues are trimmed from each CDR3.

13	TRBV6-5	ASRSQGFGNQPQH
13	TRBV6-1	ASSETTGSTDTQY
14	TRBV5-1	ASSLAQGATNEKLF
14	TRBV11-2	ASSLSSTVSSYEQY
12	TRBV2	ASEYGGSGNTIY
17	TRBV19	ASSIRGTSGRRVYNEQF
12	TRBV4-2	ASSQDRVNTEAF
10	TRBV19	ASSNAYNEQF
15	TRBV4-1	ASSQGSRRALQETQY
13	TRBV6-6	ASSTPPGQGYEQY
15	TRBV7-2	ASSLALTTGGANTQY
13	TRBV19	ASSIRGYNTDTQY
12	TRBV6-6	ASSLTDSGNTIY
14	TRBV2	ASSEGDRGRQDEQF
12	TRBV28	ASWGLRRSGELF
14	TRBV5-1	ASSRAGLSSYNEQF
13	TRBV4-1	ASSQGARTNTEAF
10	TRBV28	ASSFFSYGYT
12	TRBV29-1	SVLTSGRSYEQY
11	TRBV24-1	ATRGSFQETQY
14	TRBV18	ASSPRARSNTGELF
18	TRBV5-1	ASSLVGLAGPSSSYNEQF
13	TRBV28	ASRGPRASGNTIY
15	TRBV7-9	ASSLSKGPSGLETQY
12	TRBV18	ASSPAYPGETQY
11	TRBV28	ASSPTGGYGYT
12	TRBV6-2/TRBV6-3	ASSYSGDRHGYT
11	TRBV3-1/TRBV3-2	ASSRGQNYEQY
14	TRBV7-9	ASSPGYSGNTGELF
18	TRBV19	ASSMTGLAGGESSYNEQF
10	TRBV29-1	SVEPGGGGYT
13	TRBV7-8	ASSTIRTGNTEAF
15	TRBV11-2	ASSFPPVGGRSYEQY
14	TRBV5-1	ASSHPNRGIGETQY
14	TRBV7-2	ASSLGTSGRGGGQY
14	TRBV27	ASRILAGDSIGTQY
11	TRBV7-7	ASSLEASGELF